This is a list of T cell receptor beta chains from one sample in a study of yellow fever vaccine responses in identical twins. One entry per CDR3 protein results from TCRdb running MiXCR on the RT-PCR reads. The sample records approximately 13,000 distinct CDR3 sequences, 80% to 90% being singletons. The sample here was T cells from blood (PBMCs), unsorted or a sorted subset (not recorded which), taken before or after yellow fever vaccination (not recorded which). These receptors were obtained from a woman between 18 and 30 years old who received the yellow fever vaccine. CDR3s include the opening cysteine and the closing phenylalanine or tryptophan. The D gene is left open where the match is weak. Size tells how often a clone was seen (once, few, many) or the class of an expanded clone, and some rows leave it out.

TRBV10-3	.	.	TRBJ1-3	TGTGCCATCAGTGTGGGCCCACGAGGAGTAGACACCATATATTTT	CAISVGPRGVDTIYF
TRBV7-9	.	once	TRBJ2-3	TGTGCCAGCAGCCCCCAGACAGGTAGCACAGATACGCAGTATTTT	CASSPQTGSTDTQYF
TRBV29-1	.	once	TRBJ2-7	TGCAGCGTTGAGCAGGGGAGCCACGAGCAGTACTTC	CSVEQGSHEQYF
TRBV29-1	.	once	TRBJ1-1	TGCAGCGTTAAATTGGGGTCCAACACTGAAGCTTTCTTT	CSVKLGSNTEAFF
TRBV28	TRBD2	.	TRBJ2-1	TGTGCCAGCAGTCCACTGGGGCGGGAGGGGAACAATGAGCAGTTCTTC	CASSPLGREGNNEQFF
TRBV11-2	TRBD2	.	TRBJ2-1	TGTGCCAGCAGCTCCCAGCACGGAGGAGCGGGGGATGATTGGGATGAGCAGTTCTTC	CASSSQHGGAGDDWDEQFF
TRBV6-2/TRBV6-3	.	.	TRBJ2-5	TGTGCCAGCAGACAAGAGACCCAGTACTTC	CASRQETQYF
TRBV29-1	.	.	TRBJ2-1	TGCAGCGTTGGGATTAATGAGCAGTTCTTC	CSVGINEQFF
TRBV20-1	.	.	TRBJ2-3	TGCAGTGCTAGAGATTTGGGGCGGAACCGGGCAGATACGCAGTATTTT	CSARDLGRNRADTQYF
TRBV20-1	.	.	TRBJ1-2	TGCAGTGCACGAGACTCCCCACACTATGGCTACACCTTC	CSARDSPHYGYTF
TRBV11-1	.	.	TRBJ2-7	TGTGCCAGCAGTGGGGGGACGCAGTCCTACGAGCAGTACTTC	CASSGGTQSYEQYF
TRBV9	.	.	TRBJ2-3	TGTGCCAGCAGCGTAGGTCCGGCGGTATCAGATACGCAGTATTTT	CASSVGPAVSDTQYF
TRBV20-1	.	.	TRBJ2-2	TGCAGTGCTAGAAACGCCTTGAGGGACACCGGGGAGCTGTTTTTT	CSARNALRDTGELFF
TRBV20-1	.	.	TRBJ2-3	TGCAGTGCTAGCCCCCTTACGGGGGCGGATACGCAGTATTTT	CSASPLTGADTQYF
TRBV30	TRBD2	.	TRBJ2-7	TGTGCCTCGAGCACCAGCGGGAGTATCTACGAGCAGTACTTC	CASSTSGSIYEQYF
TRBV6-2/TRBV6-3	.	.	TRBJ2-7	TGTGCCAGCAGCTACCCATTGGGGGGCGAGCAGTACTTC	CASSYPLGGEQYF
TRBV19	.	.	TRBJ1-5	TGTGCCAGTAGAGGTCGCCAGAACAATCAGCCCCAGCATTTT	CASRGRQNNQPQHF
TRBV6-5	.	few	TRBJ1-2	TGTGCCAGCAGCTTACTCCCTCAGGGCCCCACCTATGGCTACACCTTC	CASSLLPQGPTYGYTF
TRBV7-3	.	.	TRBJ2-5	TGTGCCAGCAGCTTAACAGGCAGTCAAGAGACCCAGTACTTC	CASSLTGSQETQYF
TRBV4-3	.	.	TRBJ2-2	TGCGCCAGCAGCCAAGTAGGCCTTGAAGGCGGGGAGCTGTTTTTT	CASSQVGLEGGELFF
TRBV30	.	once	TRBJ1-2	TGTGCCTGGAGTTACAGGGTCGGTGGCTACACCTTC	CAWSYRVGGYTF
TRBV7-2	.	.	TRBJ2-7	TGTGCCAGCAGCCCCCACGCCTACGAGCAGTACTTC	CASSPHAYEQYF
TRBV12-5	.	.	TRBJ2-1	TGTGCTAGCCAAGAAGGGGTCAATGAGCAGTTCTTC	CASQEGVNEQFF
TRBV19	.	.	TRBJ2-7	TGTGCCAGTAGTATGTTGGACAGAATTACCTACGAGCAGTACTTC	CASSMLDRITYEQYF
TRBV28	.	.	TRBJ1-6	TGTGCCAGCAGTTTTATCTCCTATAATTCACCCCTCCACTTT	CASSFISYNSPLHF
TRBV29-1	.	.	TRBJ2-1	TGCAGCGTTGAATCCACTGCCGAGGAGCAGTTCTTC	CSVESTAEEQFF
TRBV28	.	.	TRBJ2-1	TGTGCCAGCAGTTTTGATGCCGGCCCCCGTGAGCAGTTCTTC	CASSFDAGPREQFF
TRBV13	TRBD1	.	TRBJ2-1	TGTGCCATGACCAAAACAGGGGGGAGCTCCTACAATGAGCAGTTCTTC	CAMTKTGGSSYNEQFF
TRBV3-1	.	.	TRBJ2-2	TGTGCCAGCAGCCCGACAGGCACGAACACCGGGGAGCTGTTTTTT	CASSPTGTNTGELFF